Listed here are 18 T cell receptor beta chains from one sample, sequenced in a study of post-analysis software for immune sequencing data. Study results and caveats: Among a few TRBV segments more frequent in patients than controls were TRBV5-6, TRBV5-1 and TRBV20-1.

These receptors have no known antigen. Unique molecular identifiers were built into the TCR beta cDNA libraries. TCRdb reanalysed the PCR reads using MiXCR and keeps one entry per CDR3 protein. The sample holds more than 500,000 distinct CDR3 sequences, 34% seen once. Specimen: blood. These receptors were taken from a girl aged 2-17 years with multiple sclerosis.

This clonotype has a single count. The chain combines TRBV7-9 with TRBJ2-7, with D possibly being TRBD2 (6 bases). Trimming cost V 7 bases and J 11 bases, with 18 bases left between them. The germline gives CDR1 SEHNR, CDR2 FQNEAQ (reference sequence). CDR3 length: 12 residues. The CDR3 coding sequence is TGTGCCAGCACCCCGGCCGGGACTCCTAAGTACTTC. It codes for CASTPAGTPKYF.

A few counts support this clonotype. V and J are TRBV12-3 or TRBV12-4 and TRBJ1-5; D uncertain. This CDR3 has 14 amino acids. V lost 5 bases to trimming and J lost 0 bases, with 8 bases between them. The CDR3 reads CASSPDISNQPQHF. The CDR3 region has the DNA TGTGCCAGCAGTCCAGACATTAGCAATCAGCCCCAGCATTTT.

This sequence joins TRBV20-1 and TRBJ2-1, with D maybe TRBD2 (5 bases). The CDR3 spans 11 residues. V was pared by 6 bases and J by 14 bases, with 17 bases between. Germline CDR1 DFQATT, CDR2 SNEGSKA (reference sequence). CDR3 amino acids: CSAPTLGGEFF. Written as DNA, the CDR3 is TGCAGTGCCCCCACCTTAGGAGGCGAGTTCTTC.

Only one count was recorded for this clonotype. The rearrangement uses TRBV20-1 and TRBJ2-3; D tentatively fits TRBD1 or TRBD2 (6 bases each). The CDR3 consists of 14 residues. Trimming shortened V by 1 base and J by 5 bases, and 13 bases separated the two germline ends. From germline, CDR1 is DFQATT and CDR2 SNEGSKA (reference sequence). The chain's CDR3 is CSARGWGRGDTQYF. The CDR3 coding sequence is TGCAGTGCTAGAGGATGGGGGCGGGGAGATACGCAGTATTTT.

The chain is built from TRBV20-1 and TRBJ1-1; D is unclear. V shed 3 bases and J shed 8 bases, with 13 bases lying between them. Germline V gene sequence: CDR1 DFQATT, CDR2 SNEGSKA (reference sequence). CDR3 length: 12 amino acids. DNA of the CDR3: TGCAGTGCTAGGAGGACCCAGCTCGAAGCTTTCTTT. It is translated as CSARRTQLEAFF.

Only a few counts were recorded for this clonotype. The chain carries TRBV18 and TRBJ2-3; 10 positions agree with TRBD1. J was trimmed by 3 bases and V by 5 bases; bases with no gene match: 8. In germline, CDR1 is KGHSH, CDR2 LQKENI. The CDR3 has 16 residues. The CDR3 is CASSSGQGRITDTQYF. For the CDR3, the DNA is TGTGCCAGCTCATCGGGACAGGGGAGGATTACAGATACGCAGTATTTT.

The chain uses TRBV6-6 and TRBJ1-2, with 7 nucleotides matching TRBD1. The CDR3 runs 15 residues. The germline V gene has CDR1 MNHNY and CDR2 SVGAGI (reference sequence). V shed 7 bases, J shed 3 bases, and the junction held 11 bases outside the gene matches. The CDR3 is CASNLPRQGDYGYTF. CDR3 nucleotides: TGTGCCAGCAACCTACCAAGACAGGGAGACTATGGCTACACCTTC.

As to this clonotype: The junction differs from germline at one of its ends, possibly a read error. V usage is TRBV5-1 and J usage is TRBJ2-1; D is unresolved. The CDR3 is 16 residues long. Germline V gene data show CDR1 as SGHRS and CDR2 as YFSETQ. The CDR3 sequence: CASSLVALGINNEQFF. The CDR3 DNA follows: TGCGCCAGCAGTTTGGTAGCCCTAGGAATCAACAATGAGCAGTTCTTC.

V is TRBV7-9 and J is TRBJ2-7; a possible D gene is TRBD1 (7 bases). CDR1 is SEHNR and CDR2 is FQNEAQ in the germline V gene (reference sequence). V lost 4 bases to trimming and J lost 0 bases, with 19 bases between them. The CDR3 runs to 17 residues. Written as DNA, the CDR3 is TGTGCCAGCAGCTCCGCGGATGGAGGGGGCCCCTCCTACGAGCAGTACTTC. Amino acids: CASSSADGGGPSYEQYF.

This chain connects TRBV5-5 to TRBJ2-3; D unclear. Germline lookup yields CDR1 SGHKS and CDR2 YYEKEE (reference sequence). There are 18 residues in the CDR3. V lost 2 bases to trimming and J lost 5 bases, with 24 bases between them. CDR3 sequence reads: CASSLISFSRTFLDTQYF. The CDR3 coding sequence is TGTGCCAGCAGCTTAATCTCCTTCTCCAGAACCTTTTTAGATACGCAGTATTTT.

This clonotype was observed a few times. The chain is built from TRBV6-5 and TRBJ2-7; D is unclear. The V gene lost 6 bases and the J gene lost 0 bases, with 6 bases spanning the gap. This CDR3 region has 12 residues. The germline V gene encodes CDR1 MNHEY and CDR2 SVGAGI. The CDR3 nucleotides read TGTGCCAGCAGGGCGGTCTCCTACGAGCAGTACTTC. This gives the protein CASRAVSYEQYF.

The V gene is TRBV4-1, the J gene TRBJ1-2; weak D call: TRBD1 (6 bases). From germline, CDR1 is MGHRA and CDR2 YSYEKL. V gave up 1 base and J gave up 4 bases, with 16 bases separating them. This CDR3 has 16 residues. CDR3 nucleotides: TGCGCCAGCAGCCAAGGGACACAGGGTTGGGGCTATGGCTACACCTTC. Translating gives CASSQGTQGWGYGYTF.

V and J are TRBV11-1 and TRBJ2-7; 9 positions agree with TRBD1. The CDR3 extends over 16 amino acids. The germline CDR1 and CDR2 sequences are SGHAT and FQDESV (reference sequence). V lost 1 base to trimming and J lost 3 bases; unmatched junction nucleotides: 7. For the CDR3, the DNA is TGTGCCAGCAGCTTAGGACGGGGACAGGGTGACTACGAGCAGTACTTC. Translating gives CASSLGRGQGDYEQYF.

This clonotype has only a few counts. Here the CDR3 DNA reads TGTGCCAGCAGCTCGGGACAGGGAGATCAGCCCCAGCATTTT. Protein: CASSSGQGDQPQHF. The chain links TRBV11-1 to TRBJ1-5, with 9 bases identical to TRBD1. The germline CDR1 and CDR2 sequences are SGHAT and FQDESV (reference sequence). CDR3 size: 14 residues. Losses at the gene ends were 4 bases for V and 5 bases for J; bases not matched to a gene: 3.

The V call is TRBV12-3 or TRBV12-4, the J call TRBJ2-3, with 7 bases that match TRBD2. Trimming removed 7 bases from V and 5 bases from J; junction bases left unmatched: 12. The CDR3 is 15 amino acids. The CDR3 DNA sequence: TGTGCCAGCACCCTCCTCGCGGGGGTGGGAGATACGCAGTATTTT. Amino acid sequence: CASTLLAGVGDTQYF.

Only a few counts were recorded for this clonotype. This chain links TRBV5-4 with TRBJ1-2; tentative D call: TRBD1 (5 bases). Germline-derived CDR1 and CDR2 are SGHNT and YYREEE (reference sequence). V was shortened by 0 bases and J by 1 base, with 7 bases between the two germline ends. This CDR3 is 14 amino acids long. CDR3 protein: CASSLARGNYGYTF. The CDR3, as DNA: TGTGCCAGCAGCTTGGCAAGGGGTAACTATGGCTACACCTTC.

This clonotype showed up just a few times. V usage is TRBV29-1 and J usage is TRBJ2-1, with 8 bases that match TRBD2. This CDR3 region has 15 residues. The germline gives CDR1 SQVTM, CDR2 ANQGSEA. Trimming at V came to 3 bases and at J to 1 base, leaving 5 bases not matched to a gene. CDR3 sequence (DNA): TGCAGCGTTGAGGCTGCTAGCGGGTCCTACAATGAGCAGTTCTTC. Residues: CSVEAASGSYNEQFF.

There are a few counts of this clonotype. V and J are TRBV3-1 and TRBJ2-3; TRBD2 aligns across 9 bases. After removal of 0 bases from V and 1 base from J, the junction contained 2 bases not matched to a gene. The CDR3 totals 16 residues. CDR1 is LGHDT, CDR2 YNNKEL, per germline (reference sequence). CDR3 in amino acids: CASSQEGLAGTDTQYF. The DNA of the CDR3 is TGTGCCAGCAGCCAAGAGGGACTAGCCGGCACAGATACGCAGTATTTT.